This TCR beta chain was observed in a study of OX40 agonist ivuxolimab in advanced cancers. Study-level results: Fewer expanded clones were found on average in CD4+ than in CD8+ T cells.

CDR3 size: 12 residues. With 2 bases removed from V and 3 bases from J, the gap between germline ends came to 2 bases. Germline V lookup: CDR1 MNHEY, CDR2 SVGAGI. Profiled with immunoSEQ multiplex PCR; TCRdb holds only in-frame clones, not every one. The repertoire holds roughly 80,000 clones, approximately 94% seen once, with around an eighth in the top ten. As concerns this clone: What it binds is unknown.

The source of this sequence is an adult with an advanced solid tumor such as melanoma, head and neck, liver or kidney cancer. The sample in question was CD4+ or CD8+ T cells sorted from blood, obtained in a trial of the OX40 agonist ivuxolimab. The chain recombines TRBV6-5 with TRBJ2-1; no clear D. The CDR3, as DNA: TGTGCCAGCAGTTACGGCTACAATGAGCAGTTCTTC. Residues: CASSYGYNEQFF.